The 10 T cell receptor beta chains listed next were all sequenced from one sample in a study of T cells expressing NK-cell markers. No DNA is given; TCRdb re-called the 5' RACE reads and lists each CDR3 protein once. There are some 410,000 distinct CDR3 sequences in the sample, with 7.3% held by the top ten. The source material was blood T cells: a sorted CD56 or NKG2C T cell subset, CD4+ or CD8+ T cells, or bulk PBMC T cells (not recorded which). The receptors shown here come from a woman between 18 and 70 years old in good health.

The chain carries TRBV6-2 or TRBV6-3 and TRBJ1-1. The V gene's germline CDR1 is MNHEY and CDR2 SVGEGT. The CDR3 runs 12 residues. The CDR3 loop reads CASSYPDTEAFF.

The chain employs TRBV12-3 or TRBV12-4 and TRBJ2-1. The CDR3 has 14 amino acids. The CDR3 loop reads CASSLLGTYNEQFF.

This chain uses TRBV5-8 with TRBJ2-3. CDR3 size: 14 residues. CDR1 is SGHTS, CDR2 YDEGEE, per germline. The CDR3 protein is CASSRLGSPDTQYF.

V usage is TRBV6-2 or TRBV6-3 and J usage is TRBJ1-2. The germline V gene encodes CDR1 MNHEY and CDR2 SVGEGT. The CDR3 is 11 residues long. CDR3 residues: CACGWQEVYTF.

CDR3 region: CSARVLFQETQYF. The chain recombines TRBV20-1 with TRBJ2-5. This CDR3 is 13 amino acids long. Germline CDR1 DFQATT, CDR2 SNEGSKA (reference sequence).

The chain employs TRBV12-3 or TRBV12-4 and TRBJ2-1; TCRdb picks TRBD2, but there is no DNA to check that call. This CDR3 has 13 residues. The CDR3 protein is CASSSGLVGEQFF.

The chain has TRBV20-1 and TRBJ1-1. Germline V gives CDR1 DFQATT, CDR2 SNEGSKA (reference sequence). CDR3 length: 12 amino acids. This CDR3 is CSASIRNTEAFF.

The chain employs TRBV4-2 and TRBJ2-1; the D call from TCRdb, TRBD2, cannot be confirmed without DNA. Germline V gives CDR1 LGHNA, CDR2 YNFKEQ. This CDR3 contains 17 residues. The chain's CDR3 is CASSQDLTSGRGGEQFF.

The CDR3 here is CSAPRDGTQYF. V is TRBV20-1 and J is TRBJ2-5; TCRdb's D call of TRBD1 is untestable without DNA. This CDR3 comprises 11 residues. CDR1 DFQATT and CDR2 SNEGSKA come from the germline V gene (reference sequence).

V and J are TRBV7-9 and TRBJ2-5; TCRdb names TRBD2, which stays unverified in the absence of DNA. The CDR3 is 14 amino acids. The V gene's germline CDR1 is SEHNR and CDR2 FQNEAQ (reference sequence). CDR3 amino acids: CASSLGYHSGTQYF.